Sequencing of this T cell receptor beta chain was carried out in a study of tumor and adjacent non-tumor tissue in lung cancer. As for the study in general: There were roughly 11 adenocarcinoma, a couple of squamous cell carcinoma and 1 small cell lung cancer cases.

TCRbeta libraries were built with three rounds of nested PCR, modified from ARM-PCR. TCRdb passed the multiplex PCR reads through MiXCR, listing each CDR3 protein once. The repertoire holds 75,000 to 80,000 distinct CDR3 sequences, with approximately 82% as singletons. The template was RNA from unsorted bulk tissue. The normal lung tissue was taken more than 3 cm from the tumor edge. Between August and November 2014, newly diagnosed, chemotherapy-naive lung cancer patients underwent thoracic surgery in China. This clonotype was observed a few times. Its antigen is as yet unknown. Being one base from a much bigger clone, this may be a read error. Overall study findings and caveats: Patients with more diverse tumor TCRs had worse survival. TCR diversity was significantly greater in tumor than normal lung tissue.

The CDR3 spans 12 residues. The germline CDR1 and CDR2 sequences are SGHDT and YYEEEE. The receptor was isolated from a man between 70 and 80 years old with non-small cell lung cancer. Sequencing was performed on distant non-tumor lung tissue. The J gene is TRBJ1-4, the V gene TRBV5-6, with D hard to call. For the CDR3, the DNA is TGTCCCAGCAGCTTGGGTTTTGAAAAACTGTTTTTT. It codes for CPSSLGFEKLFF.